This T cell receptor beta chain was recorded in a study of human T cells and chemical hapten exposure (dated by TCRdb to the early 2020s). Background for the entire study: Libraries were pooled for sequencing, and variation in per-sample TCR yields was attributed mainly to small differences in library volumes within the pool. In alopecia patients, the study followed how the peripheral blood TCR repertoire changed in vivo over primary and secondary sensitization to diphenylcyclopropenone (DPC), a hapten. Both TCR alpha and TCR beta chains were sequenced from each blood RNA sample. Overall study outcomes, separate from this receptor: DPC sensitization did not change how many TCRs were above 1 in 1000 frequency, and no evidence was found of alterations in global repertoire structure. After repeated subsampling, the strength of the expansion versus patch-test correlation and the threshold at which it became significant changed.

Library preparation was by RACE. Instrument on record: NextSeq 500. During library preparation, unique molecular identifiers were attached to individual cDNA molecules so that TCRs could be counted quantitatively and reproducibly. In the source study's methods: A median of around 100,000 TCRs per sample was observed, with a range of about 20,000 to 700,000. The Decombinator software suite was used to annotate the V, J and CDR3 of the TCR reads. Every sample was subsampled to the same number of TCRs (28,000) for the PS versus PT1 abundance plots. TCRs were defined as expanded if absent before sensitization and observed at least eight times at the 2-week time point. Using fastp at Q25 and MiXCR, TCRdb reprocessed the public reads and kept productive beta chains. Each CDR3 protein gets just one entry, which takes the most common genes and DNA from the rows behind it. These V and J calls rely on TCRdb rather than the paper's analysis. The sample table holds roughly 130,000 distinct CDR3 sequences, of which approximately 9.1% were seen once. The ten largest make up 1.5% to 2% of the sample.

CDR1 SGHTA and CDR2 FQGNSA were looked up in the germline V gene. Its CDR3 holds 18 amino acids, cysteine through phenylalanine. This entry keeps only the CDR3 DNA: 54 bases, framed from base 1. Trimming costs V 3 bases and J 0 bases, and their ends lie 18 bases apart. This clonotype has more than one count but fewer than ten. What this receptor recognizes is not known. No base quality values were provided; no much bigger clone lies one nucleotide off. The sample's time point label is to be understood as: healthy volunteer bleed at 2 weeks. Total RNA was extracted from unfractionated whole blood collected in Tempus Blood RNA tubes. As TCR sequencing controls, several healthy volunteers were used, with blood taken at day 0, 2 weeks and 6 weeks.

Sequenced: whole blood. This TCR derives from a male donor in good health. Some clones in this sample may be carry-over from other donors' samples. Recombination linked TRBV7-2 to TRBJ2-1; a tentative D call is TRBD2 (7 bases match). The bases are TGTGCCAGCAGCTTGCGGAGAGGGGGGAGGGCCTCCTACAATGAGCAGTTCTTC. This yields the protein CASSLRRGGRASYNEQFF.